The next 10 T cell receptor beta chains were all read from a single sample in a study of Graves' ophthalmopathy and Graves' hyperthyroidism. Investigators amplified TCR beta CDR3 regions from RNA transcripts. The workflow started with a first-round RT-PCR run with HTBI primers and then moved on to a second-round multiplex PCR. TCRdb re-called the multiplex PCR reads with MiXCR, one entry per CDR3 protein. The repertoire consists of about 590,000 distinct CDR3 sequences, with 35% to 40% occurring once and the leading ten covering 3.5% to 4.5%. Sequenced sample: peripheral blood or thyroid tissue (not recorded which). These receptors originate from an adult man with Graves' hyperthyroidism.

V is TRBV11-1 and J is TRBJ1-5, with D maybe TRBD1 (5 bases). This CDR3 comprises 15 residues. In germline, CDR1 is SGHAT, CDR2 FQDESV (reference sequence). V lost 0 bases and J lost 6, with 12 bases in between. The CDR3: CASSLAGQGIQPQHF. Here the CDR3 DNA reads TGTGCCAGCAGCTTAGCGGGTCAGGGCATTCAGCCCCAGCATTTT.

This clonotype came up many times. The genes are TRBV6-1 and TRBJ2-5; D is ambiguous. The CDR3 sequence is 14 residues long. Per the germline V gene, CDR1 is MNHNS and CDR2 is SASEGT. V gave up 4 bases and J gave up 1 base, with 10 bases separating them. The CDR3 DNA follows: TGTGCCAGCAGTGGTTGGAGTGCCCAAGAGACCCAGTACTTC. Amino acid sequence: CASSGWSAQETQYF.

The V gene is TRBV29-1, the J gene TRBJ2-7; D might be TRBD2 (7 bases). The CDR3 has 12 amino acids. In germline, CDR1 is SQVTM, CDR2 ANQGSEA. V shed 3 bases and J shed 7 bases, with 13 bases lying between them. The chain's CDR3 is CSVDRGAREQYF. The CDR3 region has the DNA TGCAGCGTTGACCGGGGGGCGAGGGAGCAGTACTTC.

This clonotype was seen many times. The V and J genes are TRBV25-1 and TRBJ1-1, with 8 bases matching TRBD1. Germline CDR1 reads MGHDK; CDR2 reads SYGVNS. V was clipped by 3 bases and J by 5 bases; unmatched bases: 5. This CDR3 region has 14 residues. CDR3 region: CASSEDWTGTEAFF. CDR3 in DNA: TGTGCCAGCAGTGAGGATTGGACAGGGACTGAAGCTTTCTTT.

The V call is TRBV6-5, the J call TRBJ1-2, with TRBD1 matching 9 bases. J lost 8 bases, V lost 6 bases, and 10 bases had no gene match. The CDR3 has 14 amino acids. The germline gives CDR1 MNHEY, CDR2 SVGAGI. CDR3 DNA: TGTGCCAGCAGCTTGGCCGGGACAGGGCTCGGCTACACCTTC. This sequence encodes CASSLAGTGLGYTF.

This clonotype appeared many times. The CDR3 is CASWNTGDYSGNTIYF. As DNA, the CDR3 is TGTGCCAGTTGGAACACCGGGGATTACTCTGGAAACACCATATATTTT. V and J are TRBV19 and TRBJ1-3; D gene uncertain. The CDR3 covers 16 residues. V lost 8 bases to trimming and J lost 0 bases, with 17 bases between them. The germline CDR1 and CDR2 sequences are LNHDA and SQIVND (reference sequence).

The chain employs TRBV20-1 and TRBJ2-7, with 12 nucleotides matching TRBD1. Germline CDR1 DFQATT, CDR2 SNEGSKA (reference sequence). CDR3 length: 14 amino acids. V shed 5 bases and J 2 bases; nucleotides not matched to a gene: 4. CDR3 sequence (DNA): TGCAGTGCTCGGGACAGGGGGCCGACCTACGAGCAGTACTTC. It translates to CSARDRGPTYEQYF.

This clonotype has ten or more counts. The genes are TRBV15 and TRBJ1-1; D remains ambiguous. Germline V CDR1 and CDR2: LNHNV, YYDKDF (reference sequence). V shed 6 bases and J shed 1 base, with 9 bases lying between them. This CDR3 has 13 residues. CDR3 sequence: CATRQTTNTEAFF. CDR3 nucleotides: TGTGCCACCAGGCAGACAACGAACACTGAAGCTTTCTTT.

The rearrangement joins TRBV29-1 to TRBJ2-3, with D hard to call. The germline V gene has CDR1 SQVTM and CDR2 ANQGSEA. The CDR3 extends over 15 amino acids. Trimming took off 3 bases at V and 3 bases at J, with 16 bases between the two ends. This CDR3 reads CSVDPRPARTDTQYF. The CDR3 bases are TGCAGCGTTGACCCACGGCCAGCCAGGACAGATACGCAGTATTTT.

This chain uses TRBV9 with TRBJ1-4, with D unresolved. This CDR3 is 15 amino acids long. Trimming removed 0 bases at V and 5 bases at J, with 11 bases between. CDR1 SGDLS and CDR2 YYNGEE come from the germline V gene. CDR3 DNA: TGTGCCAGCAGCGTAGAGTGGGAGGGAAATGAAAAACTGTTTTTT. Protein sequence: CASSVEWEGNEKLFF.